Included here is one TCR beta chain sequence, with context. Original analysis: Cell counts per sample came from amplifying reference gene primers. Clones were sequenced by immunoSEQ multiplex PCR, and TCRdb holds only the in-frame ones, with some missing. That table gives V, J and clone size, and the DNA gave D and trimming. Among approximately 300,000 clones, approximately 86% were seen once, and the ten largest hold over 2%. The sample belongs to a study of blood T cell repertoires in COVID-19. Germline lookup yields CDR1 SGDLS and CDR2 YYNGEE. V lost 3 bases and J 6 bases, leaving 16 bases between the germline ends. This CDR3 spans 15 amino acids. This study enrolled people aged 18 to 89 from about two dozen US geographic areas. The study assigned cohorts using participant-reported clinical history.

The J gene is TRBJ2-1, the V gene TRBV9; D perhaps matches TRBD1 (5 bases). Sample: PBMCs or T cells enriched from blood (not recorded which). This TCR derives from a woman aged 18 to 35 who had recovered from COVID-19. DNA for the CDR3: TGTGCCAGCAGCGCGTGGGGAACTGACAGCAATGAGCAGTTCTTC. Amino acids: CASSAWGTDSNEQFF.